The 10 T cell receptor beta chains presented below share a single source sample, sequenced in a study of shared clonotypes between healthy human individuals. Assay: immunoSEQ multiplex PCR; the TCRdb copy retains only in-frame clones and omits some. The sample contains about 640,000 clones, less than 80% of which appear only once. The sequencing sample was made of memory CD4+ T cells sorted from blood. Subset reported: CD45RA-negative fraction. These receptors came from a woman in her 30s in good health.

J is TRBJ1-1 and V is TRBV11-2, with D possibly matching TRBD1 (6 bases). V lost 0 bases and J 5 bases, leaving 10 bases between the germline ends. The germline V gene has CDR1 SGHAT and CDR2 FQNNGV. The CDR3 length is 14 residues. The CDR3 nucleotides are TGTGCCAGCAGCTTAGACCAAGGGGGGACTGAAGCTTTCTTT. This sequence encodes CASSLDQGGTEAFF.

The V and J genes are TRBV28 and TRBJ2-6, with D possibly matching TRBD2 (5 bases). In germline, CDR1 is MDHEN, CDR2 SYDVKM. This CDR3 is built from 15 residues. The V end was cut by 6 bases, the J end by 1 base, with 10 bases between. The CDR3 DNA reads TGTGCCAGCAGCGTCGGAGGATCTGGGGCCAACGTCCTGACTTTC. Its protein is CASSVGGSGANVLTF.

This clone was found once. Other DNA sequences from this sample encode an identical CDR3 as well. V and J are TRBV28 and TRBJ2-5; D ambiguous. The V end was cut by 3 bases, the J end by 2 bases, with 4 bases between. The CDR3 totals 12 residues. Germline V lookup: CDR1 MDHEN, CDR2 SYDVKM. DNA of the CDR3: TGTGCCAGCAGTTTGGGGCAAGAGACCCAGTACTTC. Protein: CASSLGQETQYF.

CDR3 nucleotide sequence: TGTGCCACCAGCAGAGATCTTGTTGGGCAGGGGGCTGCGAACACTGAAGCTTTCTTT. This gives the protein CATSRDLVGQGAANTEAFF. The chain has TRBV15 and TRBJ1-1; 8 bases line up with TRBD1. The CDR3 has 19 amino acids. The germline V gene encodes CDR1 LNHNV and CDR2 YYDKDF (reference sequence). Losses at the gene ends were 0 bases for V and 1 base for J; bases not matched to a gene: 13. The entire variable domain, with the rest obtained from reference TRBV15 and TRBJ1-1, is as follows: DAMVIQNPRYQVTQFGKPVTLSCSQTLNHNVMYWYQQKSSQAPKLLFHYYDKDFNNEADTPDNFQSRRPNTSFCFLDIRSPGLGDTAMYLCATSRDLVGQGAANTEAFFGQGTRLTVV.

J is TRBJ2-7 and V is TRBV6-5; TRBD2 matches at 8 bases. Germline V gene lookup returns CDR1 MNHEY and CDR2 SVGAGI. This CDR3 spans 11 amino acids. CDR3 amino acids: CSRLATYEQYF. The CDR3 DNA reads TGTTCGAGACTAGCGACCTACGAGCAGTACTTC.

V gene TRBV7-3 combines with J gene TRBJ2-2; tentatively, D is TRBD2 (6 bases). There are 14 residues in the CDR3. The germline V gene has CDR1 SGHTA and CDR2 FQGTGA. The V end was cut by 1 base, the J end by 6 bases, with 9 bases between. In DNA form, the CDR3 reads TGTGCCAGCAGCTTAAATTCGGGGGCCGGGGAGCTGTTTTTT. Its protein product is CASSLNSGAGELFF.

This chain joins TRBV7-2 and TRBJ2-5; D not resolved. CDR1 is SGHTA and CDR2 is FQGNSA in the germline V gene. V was shortened by 2 bases and J by 5 bases, with 12 bases between the two germline ends. The CDR3 sequence is 14 residues long. The CDR3 loop reads CASSLTVGLETQYF. The CDR3 bases are TGTGCCAGCAGCTTAACTGTCGGGTTGGAGACCCAGTACTTC.

This chain uses TRBV7-2 with TRBJ1-5; D not certain. Trimming stripped 3 bases from V and 7 bases from J, with 10 bases between. Germline-derived CDR1 and CDR2 are SGHTA and FQGNSA. CDR3 length equals 13 residues. The CDR3 DNA sequence: TGTGCCAGCAGCTTCTCGGCCCAACAGCCCCAGCATTTT. It translates to CASSFSAQQPQHF.

This clone was observed a few times. The J gene is TRBJ1-1, the V gene TRBV19, with D uncertain. CDR1 and CDR2 from the germline V gene are LNHDA and SQIVND (reference sequence). This CDR3 region has 13 residues. The V and J ends lost 5 bases and 5 bases respectively, with 12 bases between them. The CDR3 sequence: CASSLGYGTEAFF. The CDR3 DNA reads TGTGCCAGTAGTTTGGGGTACGGGACTGAAGCTTTCTTT.

The genes are TRBV11-2 and TRBJ1-2; D gene unclear. Trimming took off 0 bases at V and 7 bases at J, with 9 bases between the two ends. Per the germline V gene, CDR1 is SGHAT and CDR2 is FQNNGV. The CDR3 totals 13 residues. The CDR3 is CASSLEGRGGYTF. CDR3 nucleotide sequence: TGTGCCAGCAGCTTAGAGGGTAGAGGTGGCTACACCTTC.